This T cell receptor (beta chain) was documented in a study of shared clonotypes between healthy human individuals (dated by TCRdb to about 2020). Background on the whole study: The cohort comprised a couple of women and three men aged 18 to 49 years. To estimate repertoire size and how much clonotypes are shared between individuals, the study performed deep sequencing of blood TCR repertoires from about five healthy adults. Different laboratories and diverse techniques were used to prepare libraries and sequence TCR repertoires, to increase sequencing depth and limit assay-specific biases. Each donor's leukapheresis produced roughly between about 0.8 and 10 billion PBMCs. Results and caveats for the whole study, not just this receptor: Sampling was restricted to blood, and TCR repertoires in tissue are likely to differ from TCR repertoires in blood. Because the study included a small number of donors, the genetic and exposure-history diversity represented was limited. Pairwise subsampling indicated that sequencing depth was expected to affect the degree of clonotype sharing among donors.

Turning to this clone: Its antigen has not been determined. No base-level quality is on record; no much larger clone is a single base apart.

Using the deep immunoSEQ assay, multiplex PCR amplified TCR CDR3 regions from genomic DNA. For each cell subset, the extracted genomic DNA was distributed evenly across all wells of several immunoSEQ 96-well plates, and each plate served as one replicate. For unsorted PBMC, roughly 270 ng genomic DNA, equal to about 29,000 T cell genomes, was loaded into each replicate PCR. Ten immunoSEQ deep assay plates were used to sequence the unsorted PBMC genomic DNA. The purified libraries were quantified using a Qubit 3.0 fluorometer, sized with a Bioanalyzer 2100, and then quantified again using the KAPA Library Quantification kit. Every immunoSEQ 96-well plate was sequenced on a dedicated single-read 150-cycle Illumina NextSeq 550 flow cell. In the source study's methods: Because the immunoSEQ output included only junctional sequences and no quality scores, the filtering could not be the same as the filtering used for full-length reads. To assign V/J genes and CDR3, sequences were annotated using PyIR, a Python wrapper for IgBLAST v1.9, with IMGT germline references. Reads were removed for weak V/J assignments (E-value above 1e-6), missing CDR3, stop codons, out-of-frame junctions, or ambiguous translated residues. V3J clonotypes were defined by identical inferred V gene, J gene, and CDR3 amino acid sequence. Percentage overlap between repertoires was calculated by dividing the number of shared unique clonotypes by the size of the smaller repertoire. Three approaches were used to assess repertoire richness: RTK rarefaction, the Chao1 estimator, and Recon v2.1 estimates of unobserved clonotypes. Here the immuneACCESS table is served through TCRdb, limited to in-frame sequences with V and J called. Missing clones are a known gap in these copies; in checked studies unresolved V genes cover under half, and the rest lacks a known reason. For V, J and clone size, that table is used; D and trimming come from the DNA. This sample holds roughly 480,000 clones; approximately 79% were observed only once. About an eighth of the sample is in the top ten clones.

CDR1 is given as SNHLY and CDR2 as FYNNEI, both from the germline V gene. Deletion took 6 bases off V and 14 bases off J, with a span of 14 bases between the germline ends. The CDR3 holds 12 amino acids from the cysteine to the phenylalanine. The entry retains the CDR3 DNA only, 36 bases that are in frame from base 1. The donors were healthy, HIV-negative adults who had no recently reported acute infections or vaccinations. All donors were Caucasian adults living in Nashville, Tennessee, USA. For unsorted samples, some 100 million PBMCs were counted, and genomic DNA was extracted using the QIAamp DNA Blood Mini kit. Blood was obtained by leukapheresis, after which PBMCs were separated by Ficoll-Histopaque density gradient centrifugation and cryopreserved in liquid nitrogen vapor phase.

What was sequenced was PBMCs. This clonotype was obtained from a woman between 40 and 55 years old in good health. Some clones in this sample may be carry-over from other donors' samples. Recombination linked TRBV2 to TRBJ1-6; TRBD1 is a possible D gene, resting on 5 matching bases. The DNA is TGTGCCAGCAGCGGGGGGGGTTTGGCCCTCCACTTT. The encoded protein is CASSGGGLALHF.